This T cell receptor beta chain was recovered during a study of long-term antiretroviral therapy in people with HIV. immunoSEQ v3.0 was run at survey level. Method: immunoSEQ multiplex PCR; TCRdb's copy keeps in-frame clones and lacks some. The repertoire holds about 24,000 clones, with roughly 86% as singletons. V lost 0 bases and J lost 7, with 13 bases in between. The CDR3 loop spans 14 amino acids. Germline V CDR1 and CDR2: SGHRS, YFSETQ. Two or more post-ART PBMC samples, plus at least one pre-ART sample, were available for each donor. The gene calls are TRBV5-1 and TRBJ2-5; D ambiguous. This receptor was identified in a man in his fifties or sixties with HIV. Material: unsorted PBMCs, obtained 1.8 years before starting antiretroviral therapy. CDR3 coding DNA: TGCGCCAGCAGCTTGGATACAGCTCCGGGGACCCAGTACTTC. It specifies CASSLDTAPGTQYF.